The sequence of this TCR beta chain was determined in a study of blood T cell repertoires in COVID-19. Study background: Sample material is recorded as cDNA or gDNA derived from T cells, B-cell-depleted T cells, or PBMCs.

In the authors' workflow: Amplifying reference gene primers gave estimates of nucleated cell counts. The data were produced by immunoSEQ multiplex PCR, yet TCRdb's version contains in-frame clones alone and is incomplete. D and trimming come from the DNA, and the V and J calls and clone size come from that table. The sample records some 27,000 clones, approximately 67% being singletons. V was pared by 2 bases and J by 6 bases, with 8 bases of the junction left unmatched. CDR3 length: 18 residues. From germline, CDR1 is SGHTA and CDR2 FQGTGA. Specimen: peripheral blood. The chain is built from TRBV7-3 and TRBJ2-1, with 15 bases fitting TRBD2. The sequence derives from a human donor in a cohort sampled during active COVID-19. CDR3 loop: CASSLAGLAGGLGNEQFF. CDR3 DNA sequence: TGTGCCAGCAGCTTAGCTGGACTAGCGGGAGGGCTTGGCAATGAGCAGTTCTTC.